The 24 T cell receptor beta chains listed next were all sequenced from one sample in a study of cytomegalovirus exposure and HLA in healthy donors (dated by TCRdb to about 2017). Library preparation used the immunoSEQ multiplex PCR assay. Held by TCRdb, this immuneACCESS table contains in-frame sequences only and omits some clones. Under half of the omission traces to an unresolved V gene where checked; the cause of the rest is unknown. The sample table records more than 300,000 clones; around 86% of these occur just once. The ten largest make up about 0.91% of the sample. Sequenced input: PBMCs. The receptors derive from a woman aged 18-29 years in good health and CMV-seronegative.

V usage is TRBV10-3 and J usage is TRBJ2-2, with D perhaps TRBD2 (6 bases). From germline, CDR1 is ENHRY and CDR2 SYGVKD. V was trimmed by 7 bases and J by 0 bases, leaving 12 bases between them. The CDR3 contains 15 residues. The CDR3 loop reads CAITRGATNTGELFF. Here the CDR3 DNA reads TGTGCCATCACCCGCGGGGCTACGAACACCGGGGAGCTGTTTTTT.

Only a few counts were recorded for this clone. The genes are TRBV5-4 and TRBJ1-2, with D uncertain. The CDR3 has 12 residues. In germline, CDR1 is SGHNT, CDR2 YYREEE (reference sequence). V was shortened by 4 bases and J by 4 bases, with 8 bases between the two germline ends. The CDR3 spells CASSPGGYGYTF. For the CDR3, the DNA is TGTGCCAGCAGCCCGGGAGGCTATGGCTACACCTTC.

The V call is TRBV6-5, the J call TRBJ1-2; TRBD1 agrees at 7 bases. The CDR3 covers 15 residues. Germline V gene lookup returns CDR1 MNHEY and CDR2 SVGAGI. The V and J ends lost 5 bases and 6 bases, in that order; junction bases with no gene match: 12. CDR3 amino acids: CASSRTMTGWDGYTF. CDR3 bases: TGTGCCAGCAGTCGCACGATGACAGGGTGGGATGGCTACACCTTC.

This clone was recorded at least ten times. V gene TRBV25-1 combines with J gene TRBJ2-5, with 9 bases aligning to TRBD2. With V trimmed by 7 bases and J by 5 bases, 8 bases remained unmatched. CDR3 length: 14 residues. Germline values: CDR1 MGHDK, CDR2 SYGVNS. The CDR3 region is CASTVAGARETQYF. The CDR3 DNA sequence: TGTGCCAGCACAGTAGCGGGAGCTCGCGAGACCCAGTACTTC.

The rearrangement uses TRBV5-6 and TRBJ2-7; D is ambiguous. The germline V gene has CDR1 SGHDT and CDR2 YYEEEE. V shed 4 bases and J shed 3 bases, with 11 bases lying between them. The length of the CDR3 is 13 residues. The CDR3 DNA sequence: TGTGCCAGCAGCGTGACTGCCGACTACGAGCAGTACTTC. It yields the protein CASSVTADYEQYF.

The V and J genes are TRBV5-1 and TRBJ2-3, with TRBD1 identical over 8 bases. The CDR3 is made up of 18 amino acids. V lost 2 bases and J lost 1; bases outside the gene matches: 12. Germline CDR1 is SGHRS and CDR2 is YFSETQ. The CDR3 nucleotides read TGCGCCAGCAGCTTAGGGGGCAGGGGGCTCGGAGGCACAGATACGCAGTATTTT. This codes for CASSLGGRGLGGTDTQYF.

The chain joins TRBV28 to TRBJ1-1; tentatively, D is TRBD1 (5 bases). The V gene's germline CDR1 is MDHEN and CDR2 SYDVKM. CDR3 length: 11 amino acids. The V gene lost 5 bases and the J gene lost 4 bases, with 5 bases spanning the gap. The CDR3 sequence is CASSTGTEAFF. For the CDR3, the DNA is TGTGCCAGCAGTACAGGCACTGAAGCTTTCTTT.

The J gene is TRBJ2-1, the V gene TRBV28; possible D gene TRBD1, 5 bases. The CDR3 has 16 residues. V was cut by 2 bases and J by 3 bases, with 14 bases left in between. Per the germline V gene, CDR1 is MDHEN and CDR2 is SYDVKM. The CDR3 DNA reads TGTGCCAGCAGTTTAAGATCCCAGGGCTACTACAATGAGCAGTTCTTC. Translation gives CASSLRSQGYYNEQFF. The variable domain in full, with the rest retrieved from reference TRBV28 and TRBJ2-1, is DVKVTQSSRYLVKRTGEKVFLECVQDMDHENMFWYRQDPGLGLRLIYFSYDVKMKEKGDIPEGYSVSREKKERFSLILESASTNQTSMYLCASSLRSQGYYNEQFFGPGTRLTVL.

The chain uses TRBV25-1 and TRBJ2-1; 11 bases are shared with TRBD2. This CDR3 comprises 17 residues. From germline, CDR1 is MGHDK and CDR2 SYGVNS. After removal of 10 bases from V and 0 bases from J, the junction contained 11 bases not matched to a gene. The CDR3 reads CATWGLAGGTSYNEQFF. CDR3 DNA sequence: TGTGCCACCTGGGGGCTAGCGGGAGGAACCTCCTACAATGAGCAGTTCTTC.

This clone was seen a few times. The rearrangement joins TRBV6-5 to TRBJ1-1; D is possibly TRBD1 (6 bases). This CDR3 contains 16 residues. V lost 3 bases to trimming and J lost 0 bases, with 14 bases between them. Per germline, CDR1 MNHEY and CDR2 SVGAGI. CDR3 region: CASSYLTGDVNTEAFF. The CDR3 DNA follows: TGTGCCAGCAGTTATCTGACAGGAGACGTGAACACTGAAGCTTTCTTT.

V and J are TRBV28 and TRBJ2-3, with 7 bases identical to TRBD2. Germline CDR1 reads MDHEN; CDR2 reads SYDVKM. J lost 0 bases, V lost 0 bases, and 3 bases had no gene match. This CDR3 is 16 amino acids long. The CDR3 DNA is TGTGCCAGCAGTTTATGGAGCGGGACTAGCACAGATACGCAGTATTTT. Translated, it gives CASSLWSGTSTDTQYF.

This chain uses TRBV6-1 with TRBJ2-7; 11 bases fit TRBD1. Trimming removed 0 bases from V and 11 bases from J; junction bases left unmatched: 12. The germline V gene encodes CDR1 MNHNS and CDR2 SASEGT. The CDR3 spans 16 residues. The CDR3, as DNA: TGTGCCAGCAGTGAAGCTCCGGGACAGGGGGGAAGGACCGAGTACTTC. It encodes CASSEAPGQGGRTEYF.

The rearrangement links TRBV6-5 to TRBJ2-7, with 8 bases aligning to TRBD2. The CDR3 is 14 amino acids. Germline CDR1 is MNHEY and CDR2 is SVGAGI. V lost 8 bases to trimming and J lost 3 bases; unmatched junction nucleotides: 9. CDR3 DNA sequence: TGTGCCAGCCGTAAGACTAGCGAGTACTACGAGCAGTACTTC. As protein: CASRKTSEYYEQYF.

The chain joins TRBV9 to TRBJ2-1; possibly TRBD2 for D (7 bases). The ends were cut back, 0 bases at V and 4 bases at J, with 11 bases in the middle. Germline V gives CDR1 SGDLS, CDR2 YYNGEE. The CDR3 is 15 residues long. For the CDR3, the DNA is TGTGCCAGCAGCGTAGGAGGGGGGGCTTACAATGAGCAGTTCTTC. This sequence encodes CASSVGGGAYNEQFF.

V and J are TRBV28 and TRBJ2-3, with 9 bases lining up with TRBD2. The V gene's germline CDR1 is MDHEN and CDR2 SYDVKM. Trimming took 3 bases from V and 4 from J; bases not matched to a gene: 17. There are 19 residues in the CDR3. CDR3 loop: CASSFLAGMSYGGADTQYF. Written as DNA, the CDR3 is TGTGCCAGCAGTTTCCTAGCGGGAATGAGTTATGGCGGGGCAGATACGCAGTATTTT.

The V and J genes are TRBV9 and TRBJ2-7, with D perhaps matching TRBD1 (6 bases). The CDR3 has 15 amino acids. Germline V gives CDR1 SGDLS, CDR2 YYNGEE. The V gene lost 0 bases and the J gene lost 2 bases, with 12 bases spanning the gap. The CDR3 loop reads CASSVGTGPTYEQYF. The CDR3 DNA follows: TGTGCCAGCAGCGTAGGTACAGGGCCTACCTACGAGCAGTACTTC.

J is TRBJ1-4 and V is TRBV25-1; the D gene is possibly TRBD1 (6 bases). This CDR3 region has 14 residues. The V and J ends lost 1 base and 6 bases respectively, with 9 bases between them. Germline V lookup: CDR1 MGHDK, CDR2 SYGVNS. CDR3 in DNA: TGTGCCAGCAGTGAATGGTCAGGGGATGAAAAACTGTTTTTT. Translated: CASSEWSGDEKLFF.

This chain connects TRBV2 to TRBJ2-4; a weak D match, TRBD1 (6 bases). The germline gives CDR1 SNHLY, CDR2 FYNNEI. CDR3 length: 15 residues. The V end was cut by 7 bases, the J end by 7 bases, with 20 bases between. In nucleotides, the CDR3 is TGTGCCAGCAAAGGGGGAAGCGCTAGTCTGAACATTCAGTACTTC. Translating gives CASKGGSASLNIQYF.

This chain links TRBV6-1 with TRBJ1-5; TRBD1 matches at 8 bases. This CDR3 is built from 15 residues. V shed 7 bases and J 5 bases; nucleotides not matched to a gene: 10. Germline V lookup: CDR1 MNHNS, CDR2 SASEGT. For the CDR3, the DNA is TGTGCCAGCACCTGGACAGGGTGGGAAGATCAGCCCCAGCATTTT. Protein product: CASTWTGWEDQPQHF.

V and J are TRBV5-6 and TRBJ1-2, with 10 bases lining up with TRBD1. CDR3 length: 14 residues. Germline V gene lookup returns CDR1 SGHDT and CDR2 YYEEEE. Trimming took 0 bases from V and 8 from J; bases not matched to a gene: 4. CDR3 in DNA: TGTGCCAGCAGCTTGGGACAGGGGGCATGGGGCTACACCTTC. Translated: CASSLGQGAWGYTF.

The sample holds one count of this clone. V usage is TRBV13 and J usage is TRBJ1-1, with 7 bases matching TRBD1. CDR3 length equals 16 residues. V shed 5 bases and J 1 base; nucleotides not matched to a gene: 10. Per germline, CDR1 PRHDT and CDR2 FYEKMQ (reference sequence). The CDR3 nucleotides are TGTGCCAGCAGCGGTCCCGGGACAGTGCCGAACACTGAAGCTTTCTTT. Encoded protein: CASSGPGTVPNTEAFF. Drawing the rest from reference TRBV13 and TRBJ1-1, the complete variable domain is AAGVIQSPRHLIKEKRETATLKCYPIPRHDTVYWYQQGPGQDPQFLISFYEKMQSDKGSIPDRFSAQQFSDYHSELNMSSLELGDSALYFCASSGPGTVPNTEAFFGQGTRLTVV.

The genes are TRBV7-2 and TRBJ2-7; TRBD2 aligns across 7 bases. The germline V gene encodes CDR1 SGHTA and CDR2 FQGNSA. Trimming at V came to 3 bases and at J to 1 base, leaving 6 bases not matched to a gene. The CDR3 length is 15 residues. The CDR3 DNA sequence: TGTGCCAGCAGCTTCAACCCGGGACTATCCTACGAGCAGTACTTC. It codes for CASSFNPGLSYEQYF. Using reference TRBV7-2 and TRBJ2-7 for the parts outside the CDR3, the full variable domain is GAGVSQSPSNKVTEKGKDVELRCDPISGHTALYWYRQSLGQGLEFLIYFQGNSAPDKSGLPSDRFSAERTGGSVSTLTIQRTQQEDSAVYLCASSFNPGLSYEQYFGPGTRLTVT.

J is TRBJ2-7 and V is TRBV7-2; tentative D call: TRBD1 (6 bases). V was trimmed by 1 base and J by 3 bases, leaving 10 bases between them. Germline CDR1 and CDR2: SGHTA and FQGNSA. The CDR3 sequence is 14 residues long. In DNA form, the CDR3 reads TGTGCCAGCAGCTTAGAACAGGGATTCTACGAGCAGTACTTC. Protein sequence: CASSLEQGFYEQYF. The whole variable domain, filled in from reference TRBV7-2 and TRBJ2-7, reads GAGVSQSPSNKVTEKGKDVELRCDPISGHTALYWYRQSLGQGLEFLIYFQGNSAPDKSGLPSDRFSAERTGGSVSTLTIQRTQQEDSAVYLCASSLEQGFYEQYFGPGTRLTVT.

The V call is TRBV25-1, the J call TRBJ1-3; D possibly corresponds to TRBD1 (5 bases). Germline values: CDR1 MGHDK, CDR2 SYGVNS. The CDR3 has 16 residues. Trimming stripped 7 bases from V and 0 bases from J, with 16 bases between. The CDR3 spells CASMPLTESSGNTIYF. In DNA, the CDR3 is TGTGCCAGCATGCCCTTGACAGAAAGCTCTGGAAACACCATATATTTT.